This is a list of T cell receptor beta chains from one sample in a study of blood T cells in healthy people across ages. TCRdb used MiXCR to reprocess the 5' RACE reads, holding one entry per CDR3 protein. The repertoire includes fewer than 2,000,000 distinct CDR3 sequences, roughly two fifths of them detected once, and 20% to 25% sits in the top ten. The sequencing input was blood. The origin of the receptors is a human donor in good health. CDR3s include the opening cysteine and the closing phenylalanine or tryptophan. A D gene is named only where the DNA matches it firmly. Only some rows state a clone size, as once, few, many or a class for expanded clones.

TRBD1	TRBV28	TRBJ2-1	19	.	CASSSPEIPNRGPNNEQFF	TGTGCCAGCAGTTCCCCCGAAATCCCCAACAGGGGGCCGAACAATGAGCAGTTCTTC
.	TRBV28	TRBJ1-2	11	few	CASSFSAGYTF	TGTGCCAGCAGTTTTTCGGCTGGCTACACCTTC
TRBD2	TRBV19	TRBJ2-3	18	.	CASSPWALAGQIANTQYF	TGTGCCAGTAGCCCATGGGCGCTAGCGGGCCAAATTGCGAATACGCAGTATTTT
.	TRBV9	TRBJ2-1	15	.	CASSVVDAIAVEQFF	TGTGCCAGCAGCGTAGTAGACGCTATCGCGGTTGAGCAGTTCTTC
.	TRBV3-1	TRBJ1-2	14	few	CASSQGSAIDGYTF	TGTGCCAGCAGCCAAGGATCGGCTATTGATGGCTACACCTTC
TRBD2	TRBV2	TRBJ2-4	15	.	CASSDLRGAINEQYF	TGTGCCAGCAGTGATCTGCGGGGGGCCATCAATGAGCAGTACTTC
.	TRBV4-3	TRBJ2-3	13	.	CASSQSGRNTQYF	TGCGCCAGCAGCCAATCCGGGCGTAATACGCAGTATTTT
TRBD1	TRBV4-2	TRBJ2-5	15	.	CASSLRGLDQETQYF	TGTGCCAGCAGCCTGAGGGGGCTGGACCAAGAGACCCAGTACTTC
.	TRBV20-1	TRBJ1-2	14	.	CSAVRAGANYGYTF	TGCAGTGCCGTCAGGGCTGGGGCGAACTATGGCTACACCTTC
.	TRBV29-1	TRBJ1-1	13	.	CSGGQNPNTEAFF	TGCAGCGGTGGACAGAACCCGAACACTGAAGCTTTCTTT
.	TRBV18	TRBJ2-5	14	.	CASSLQGGHREQYF	TGTGCCAGCTCACTTCAAGGGGGGCATAGAGAGCAGTACTTC
.	TRBV20-1	TRBJ2-1	12	.	CRGGSSYNEQFF	TGCAGGGGGGGCAGCTCCTACAATGAGCAGTTCTTC
TRBD1	TRBV14	TRBJ1-2	15	few	CASSHLGQLDYGYTF	TGTGCCAGCAGCCACTTGGGACAGCTCGACTATGGCTACACCTTC
.	TRBV4-3	TRBJ2-7	15	.	CASSQDVNHYYEQYF	TGCGCCAGCAGCCAAGATGTGAACCATTACTACGAGCAGTACTTC
.	TRBV7-9	TRBJ2-7	15	.	CTSSPPSTGSYEQYF	TGTACCAGCAGCCCCCCATCCACGGGCTCCTACGAGCAGTACTTC
.	TRBV3-1	TRBJ2-1	17	few	CASSQDPSGDPDNEQFF	TGTGCCAGCAGCCAAGATCCTTCAGGGGACCCCGACAATGAGCAGTTCTTC
TRBD1	TRBV27	TRBJ2-7	14	many	CASSFRDRVYEQYF	TGTGCCAGCAGTTTTCGGGACAGGGTTTACGAGCAGTACTTC
.	TRBV29-1	TRBJ1-1	12	.	CSGQRLATEAFF	TGCAGCGGACAGAGACTTGCCACTGAAGCTTTCTTT
.	TRBV24-1	TRBJ2-4	13	.	CATSVAAGREQYF	TGTGCCACCAGTGTAGCGGCGGGTAGGGAGCAGTACTTC
TRBD2	TRBV6-2/TRBV6-3	TRBJ2-1	17	few	CASSYSGAGVNYNEQFF	TGTGCCAGCAGTTACTCGGGAGCGGGAGTAAACTACAATGAGCAGTTCTTC
.	TRBV20-1	TRBJ2-7	12	.	CSARQVGGEQYF	TGCAGTGCAAGGCAGGTTGGGGGCGAGCAGTACTTC
.	TRBV7-6	TRBJ2-5	14	few	CASSPTVNKETQYF	TGTGCCAGCAGCCCTACAGTGAACAAAGAGACCCAGTACTTC
.	TRBV5-1	TRBJ2-7	14	.	CASSQDPRGGEQYF	TGCGCCAGCAGCCAGGACCCCAGGGGGGGCGAGCAGTACTTC
.	TRBV18	TRBJ2-4	16	few	CASSPPLSLAKNIQYF	TGTGCCAGCTCACCACCACTATCTTTAGCCAAAAACATTCAGTACTTC
TRBD2	TRBV20-1	TRBJ2-3	17	few	CSAREGVAGGYTDTQYF	TGCAGTGCTAGAGAAGGGGTTGCGGGGGGGTACACAGATACGCAGTATTTT
TRBD1	TRBV3-1	TRBJ2-7	14	.	CASSGRDRGSEQYF	TGTGCCAGCAGCGGACGGGACAGGGGGAGCGAGCAGTACTTC
TRBD1	TRBV28	TRBJ2-4	17	.	CALLWGRWQGAGNIQYF	TGTGCCTTACTGTGGGGGAGATGGCAGGGGGCAGGAAACATTCAGTACTTC
.	TRBV29-1	TRBJ1-5	15	.	CSAVSGSGGNQPQHF	TGCAGCGCTGTAAGTGGGAGCGGGGGAAATCAGCCCCAGCATTTT
.	TRBV7-9	TRBJ1-1	14	.	CASSSGGVITEAFF	TGTGCCAGCAGCTCGGGCGGGGTAATTACTGAAGCTTTCTTT
TRBD2	TRBV4-3	TRBJ2-6	17	.	CASSLRGTRGGANVLTF	TGCGCCAGCAGCCTACGAGGGACTAGAGGTGGGGCCAACGTCCTGACTTTC
TRBD1	TRBV20-1	TRBJ1-5	14	few	CSASDRVVHQPQHF	TGCAGTGCTAGTGACAGGGTAGTACATCAGCCCCAGCATTTT
.	TRBV12-3/TRBV12-4	TRBJ2-1	15	few	CASSLRSGPSSEQFF	TGTGCCAGCAGTTTACGGAGCGGACCCTCTTCTGAGCAGTTCTTC
.	TRBV10-3	TRBJ1-2	15	few	CAISEQATANYGYTF	TGTGCCATCAGTGAGCAGGCGACAGCTAACTATGGCTACACCTTC
TRBD1	TRBV13	TRBJ1-6	16	few	CANSLAGDRGYSPLHF	TGTGCCAACAGCTTAGCCGGGGACAGGGGTTATTCACCCCTCCACTTT
.	TRBV7-9	TRBJ2-5	15	few	CASSLAGALNGEQYF	TGTGCCAGCAGCTTGGCGGGGGCCCTAAATGGGGAGCAGTACTTC
.	TRBV20-1	TRBJ2-3	18	few	CSASRRGARYSYTDTQYF	TGCAGTGCTAGTCGCAGGGGAGCCCGCTACAGCTACACAGATACGCAGTATTTT
.	TRBV18	TRBJ2-7	19	once	CASSPGTGLIAGVNYEQYF	TGTGCCAGCTCACCTGGGACAGGGCTTATAGCGGGAGTCAACTACGAGCAGTACTTC
.	TRBV20-1	TRBJ1-1	12	.	CSAFRDTTEAFF	TGCAGTGCCTTCCGGGACACCACTGAAGCTTTCTTT
TRBD1	TRBV6-1	TRBJ1-2	16	.	CASSTLGRAGGYGYTF	TGTGCCAGCAGTACCTTGGGGCGTGCAGGGGGCTATGGCTACACCTTC
.	TRBV4-1	TRBJ2-4	16	.	CASSNKGIGAKNIQYF	TGCGCCAGCAGTAATAAGGGGATTGGGGCCAAAAACATTCAGTACTTC
.	TRBV7-2	TRBJ1-2	16	.	CASSLGGGFQRNGYTF	TGTGCCAGCAGCCTAGGGGGAGGTTTTCAACGAAACGGCTACACCTTC
TRBD2	TRBV29-1	TRBJ2-1	14	.	CSVLLAGGYNEQCF	TGCAGCGTTTTGCTAGCGGGGGGATACAATGAGCAGTGCTTC
.	TRBV5-1	TRBJ1-2	16	few	CASSPTSRGEWYGYTF	TGCGCCAGCAGCCCTACATCTAGGGGGGAATGGTATGGCTACACCTTC
TRBD2	TRBV20-1	TRBJ2-4	18	.	CSARSRTTSGASFGIQYF	TGCAGTGCTAGATCAAGAACAACTAGCGGGGCGTCCTTTGGTATTCAGTACTTC
.	TRBV4-1	TRBJ2-5	15	few	CASSPAPGPLETQYF	TGCGCCAGCAGCCCAGCACCGGGACCTCTGGAGACCCAGTACTTC
.	TRBV6-2/TRBV6-3	TRBJ2-7	13	.	CASSYTGNYEQYF	TGTGCCAGCAGTTATACAGGGAACTACGAGCAGTACTTC
.	TRBV25-1	TRBJ1-2	15	few	CASSEFEETNYGYTF	TGTGCCAGCAGTGAATTTGAAGAAACCAACTATGGCTACACCTTC
.	TRBV5-5	TRBJ2-3	12	many	CASSLGEDTQYF	TGTGCCAGCAGCTTGGGGGAAGATACGCAGTATTTT
.	TRBV27	TRBJ2-4	14	once	CASSASGDKNIQYF	TGTGCCAGCAGCGCCTCAGGGGACAAAAACATTCAGTACTTC
.	TRBV6-5	TRBJ2-5	14	.	CASSQGEHTGTQYF	TGTGCCAGCTCCCAAGGGGAGCACACGGGGACCCAGTACTTC
.	TRBV29-1	TRBJ1-1	13	.	CSVATGMNTEAFF	TGCAGCGTCGCTACAGGGATGAACACTGAAGCTTTCTTT
TRBD1	TRBV29-1	TRBJ2-1	15	.	CSVEYGTGGVNEQFF	TGCAGCGTTGAATATGGGACAGGGGGAGTCAATGAGCAGTTCTTC
.	TRBV5-6	TRBJ1-1	16	once	CASSLMGGAGFTEAFF	TGTGCCAGCAGCTTGATGGGGGGAGCCGGGTTCACTGAAGCTTTCTTT